This TCR beta chain was profiled in a study of beta chain features in type 1 diabetes. Between the trimmed V and J ends, which lost 11 bases and 2 bases, there was a span of 12 bases. The CDR3 sequence is 12 residues long. CDR1 and CDR2 (germline): ENHRY, SYGVKD. On this clone: Its antigen is unidentified.

Study conclusions and caveats: TCRB repertoires of naive, central memory and Treg cells appeared more similar among patients than among healthy donors.

Blood was drawn once from each donor into heparinised tubes. The draws averaged roughly 120 mL. Sorted populations were all over 98% pure. The isolated RNA, all of it, was reverse transcribed, so expressed TCRB transcripts were what got sequenced. Naive, central memory and regulatory T cell samples averaged about 3.5 million reads. Produced via immunoSEQ multiplex PCR; TCRdb's table is partial and in-frame only. The sample contains 350,000 to 400,000 clones, less than 15% of which appear only once. The clonotype was recovered from a woman aged 18 to 35 in good health. The chain recombines TRBV10-3 with TRBJ1-1; D is perhaps TRBD1 (5 bases). The sample comprised naive CD4+ T cells from blood. The CDR3 here is CACEGENTEAFF. Written as DNA, the CDR3 is TGTGCCTGCGAAGGGGAAAACACTGAAGCTTTCTTT.